The source of this TCR beta chain is a study of response to subunit inactivated influenza vaccine. Points from the study as a whole: Each seasonal influenza vaccination recruits few new T cells, the authors suggested.

From the RT-PCR reads, TCRdb called clonotypes with MiXCR, one entry per CDR3 protein. The sample consists of 650,000 to 800,000 distinct CDR3 sequences, approximately 15% of them appearing once. This clonotype was detected many times. The target antigen is unknown. This receptor was identified in a man aged 50 to 59 who received an inactivated influenza vaccine. The sequencing here drew on PBMCs from blood, taken around 14 days before vaccination.

In nucleotides, the CDR3 is TGCAGTGCTAGAGCGGGGCGGCAGCCCTACCAAGAGACCCAGTACTTC. As protein: CSARAGRQPYQETQYF. This chain links TRBV20-1 with TRBJ2-5; D may match TRBD1 or TRBD2 (5 bases each). The germline V and J ends were trimmed by 1 base and 0 bases, with 15 bases remaining between them. The CDR3 loop spans 16 amino acids. CDR1 and CDR2 (germline): DFQATT, SNEGSKA (reference sequence).